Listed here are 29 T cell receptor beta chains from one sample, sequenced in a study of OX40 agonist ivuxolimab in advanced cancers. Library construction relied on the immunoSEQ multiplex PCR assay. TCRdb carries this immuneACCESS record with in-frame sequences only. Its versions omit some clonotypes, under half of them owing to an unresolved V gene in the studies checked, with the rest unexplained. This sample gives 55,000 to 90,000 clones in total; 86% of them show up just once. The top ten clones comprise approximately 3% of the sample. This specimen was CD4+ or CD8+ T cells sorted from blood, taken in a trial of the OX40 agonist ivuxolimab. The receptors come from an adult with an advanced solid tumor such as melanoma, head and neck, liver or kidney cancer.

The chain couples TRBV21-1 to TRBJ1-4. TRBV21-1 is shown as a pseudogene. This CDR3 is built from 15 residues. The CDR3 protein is CASSKGPGGMEKLFF. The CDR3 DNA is TGTGCCAGCAGCAAAGGGCCGGGGGGGATGGAAAAACTGTTTTTT.

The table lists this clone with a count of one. The CDR3 loop is CASSQGVTGELFF. DNA of the CDR3: TGTGCCAGCAGCCAAGGGGTCACCGGGGAGCTGTTTTTT. This sequence joins TRBV2 and TRBJ2-2, with a weak D call TRBD1 (5 bases). CDR3 length equals 13 residues. The germline V gene encodes CDR1 SNHLY and CDR2 FYNNEI. Trimming shortened V by 6 bases and J by 4 bases, and 9 bases separated the two germline ends.

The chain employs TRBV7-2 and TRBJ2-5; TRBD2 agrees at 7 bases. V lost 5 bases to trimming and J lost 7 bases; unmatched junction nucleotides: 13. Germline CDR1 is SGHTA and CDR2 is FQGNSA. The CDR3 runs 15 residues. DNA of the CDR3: TGTGCCAGCAGCAAGCCGGGGGGTACACCAAGGACCCAGTACTTC. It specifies CASSKPGGTPRTQYF.

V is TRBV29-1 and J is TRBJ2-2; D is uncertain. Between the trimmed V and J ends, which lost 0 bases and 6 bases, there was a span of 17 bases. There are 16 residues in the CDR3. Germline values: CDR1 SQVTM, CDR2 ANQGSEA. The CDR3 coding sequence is TGCAGCGTTGAAGATCGTATGGGCCCTAACGCCGGGGAGCTGTTTTTT. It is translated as CSVEDRMGPNAGELFF.

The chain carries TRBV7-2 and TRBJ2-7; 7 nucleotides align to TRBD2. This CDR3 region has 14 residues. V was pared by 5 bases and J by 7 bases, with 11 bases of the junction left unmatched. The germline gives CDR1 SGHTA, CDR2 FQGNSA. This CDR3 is CASSLARGSAEQYF. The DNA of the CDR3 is TGTGCCAGCAGCCTCGCGCGGGGGTCCGCGGAGCAGTACTTC.

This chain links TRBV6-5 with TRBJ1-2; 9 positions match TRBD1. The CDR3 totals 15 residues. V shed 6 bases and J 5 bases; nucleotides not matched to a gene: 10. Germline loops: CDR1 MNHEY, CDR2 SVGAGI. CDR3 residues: CASRWDREEGYGYTF. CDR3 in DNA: TGTGCCAGCAGGTGGGACAGGGAGGAGGGTTATGGCTACACCTTC.

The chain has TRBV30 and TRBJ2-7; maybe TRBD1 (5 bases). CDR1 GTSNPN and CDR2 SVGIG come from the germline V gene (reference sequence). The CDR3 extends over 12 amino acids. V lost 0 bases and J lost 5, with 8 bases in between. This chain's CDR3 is CAWSVRRDEQYF. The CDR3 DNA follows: TGTGCCTGGAGTGTACGCAGGGACGAGCAGTACTTC.

CDR3 residues: CASSIWDRGQSSYEQYF. DNA for the CDR3: TGCGCCAGCAGCATATGGGACAGGGGACAGAGCTCCTACGAGCAGTACTTC. The chain employs TRBV4-3 and TRBJ2-7, with TRBD1 matching 10 bases. The CDR3 runs to 17 residues. With V trimmed by 5 bases and J by 0 bases, 10 bases remained unmatched. The germline V gene has CDR1 LGHNA and CDR2 YSLEER.

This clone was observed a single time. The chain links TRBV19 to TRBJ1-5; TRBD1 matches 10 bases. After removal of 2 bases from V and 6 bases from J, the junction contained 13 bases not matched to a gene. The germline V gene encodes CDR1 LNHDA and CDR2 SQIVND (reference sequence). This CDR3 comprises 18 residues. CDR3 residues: CASSIRSGSGQGGQPQHF. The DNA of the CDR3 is TGTGCCAGTAGTATACGTTCCGGATCTGGACAGGGGGGTCAGCCCCAGCATTTT.

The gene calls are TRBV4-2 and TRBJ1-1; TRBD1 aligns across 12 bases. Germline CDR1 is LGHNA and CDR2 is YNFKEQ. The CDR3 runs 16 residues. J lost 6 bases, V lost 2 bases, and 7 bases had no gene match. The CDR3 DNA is TGTGCCAGCAGCCAACACCAGGGACAGGGGGCTCCTGAAGCTTTCTTT. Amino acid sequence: CASSQHQGQGAPEAFF.

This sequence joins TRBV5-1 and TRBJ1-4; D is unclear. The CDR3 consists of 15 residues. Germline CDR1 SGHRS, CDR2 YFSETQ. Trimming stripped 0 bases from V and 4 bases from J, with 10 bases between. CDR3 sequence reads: CASSLESGSNEKLFF. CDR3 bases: TGCGCCAGCAGCTTGGAGAGTGGCAGTAATGAAAAACTGTTTTTT.

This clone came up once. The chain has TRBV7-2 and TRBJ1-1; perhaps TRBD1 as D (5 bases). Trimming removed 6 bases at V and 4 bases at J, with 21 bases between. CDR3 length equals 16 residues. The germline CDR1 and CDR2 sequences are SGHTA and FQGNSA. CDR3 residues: CASSTTRGGSFTEAFF. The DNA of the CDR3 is TGTGCCAGCAGTACTACCCGTGGGGGTTCGTTCACTGAAGCTTTCTTT.

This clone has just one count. DNA for the CDR3: TGCAGCGTTGGGTCTAGCGGGGGACAAGAGACCCAGTACTTC. Amino acid sequence: CSVGSSGGQETQYF. This chain connects TRBV29-1 to TRBJ2-5; the match to TRBD2 covers 10 bases. The CDR3 is made up of 14 amino acids. Germline V gives CDR1 SQVTM, CDR2 ANQGSEA. V lost 4 bases, J lost 2 bases, and 4 bases stayed unmatched.

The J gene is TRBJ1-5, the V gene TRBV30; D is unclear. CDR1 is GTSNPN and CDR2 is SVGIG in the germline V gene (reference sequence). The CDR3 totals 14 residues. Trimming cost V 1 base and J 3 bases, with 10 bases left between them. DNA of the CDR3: TGTGCCTGGAGTGGTCTGGCGGTCAATCAGCCCCAGCATTTT. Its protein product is CAWSGLAVNQPQHF.

The CDR3, as DNA: TGTGCCAGCAGCTCGGGCCTAGCTCCTAATACGCAGTATTTT. It codes for CASSSGLAPNTQYF. V gene TRBV7-3 combines with J gene TRBJ2-3; TRBD2 might be the D (5 bases). Trimming took off 4 bases at V and 7 bases at J, with 15 bases between the two ends. The CDR3 is made up of 14 amino acids. The germline V gene encodes CDR1 SGHTA and CDR2 FQGTGA.

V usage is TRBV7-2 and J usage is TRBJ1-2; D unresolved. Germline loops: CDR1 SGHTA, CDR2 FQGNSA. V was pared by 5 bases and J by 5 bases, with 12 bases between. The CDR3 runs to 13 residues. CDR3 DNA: TGTGCCAGCAGCCCAGAGGCCCTATATGGCTACACCTTC. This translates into CASSPEALYGYTF.

The CDR3 loop reads CASSIDTGSQATQYF. In nucleotides, the CDR3 is TGTGCCAGTAGTATAGACACCGGATCTCAGGCGACCCAGTACTTC. The chain is built from TRBV19 and TRBJ2-5; no clear D gene. The CDR3 extends over 15 amino acids. Germline V CDR1 and CDR2: LNHDA, SQIVND (reference sequence). V was clipped by 0 bases and J by 7 bases, with 15 bases between them.

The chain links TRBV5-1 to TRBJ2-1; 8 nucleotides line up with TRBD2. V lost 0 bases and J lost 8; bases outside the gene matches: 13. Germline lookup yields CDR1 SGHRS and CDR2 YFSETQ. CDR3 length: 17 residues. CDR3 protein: CASSLVVRGGNVDEQFF. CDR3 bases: TGCGCCAGCAGCTTGGTAGTTCGGGGGGGTAATGTGGATGAGCAGTTCTTC.

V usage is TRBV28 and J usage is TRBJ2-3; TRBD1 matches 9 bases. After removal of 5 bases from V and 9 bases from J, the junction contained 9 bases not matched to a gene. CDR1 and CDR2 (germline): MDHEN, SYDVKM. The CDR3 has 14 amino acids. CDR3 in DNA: TGTGCCAGCAGTCGTTGGACAGGGGAAGGAACGCAGTATTTT. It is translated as CASSRWTGEGTQYF.

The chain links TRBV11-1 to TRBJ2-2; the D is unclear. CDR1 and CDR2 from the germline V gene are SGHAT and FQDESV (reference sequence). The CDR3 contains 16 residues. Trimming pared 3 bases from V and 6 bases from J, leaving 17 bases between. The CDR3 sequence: CASSFFVTTLPGELFF. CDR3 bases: TGTGCCAGCAGCTTTTTTGTAACGACCTTGCCCGGGGAGCTGTTTTTT.

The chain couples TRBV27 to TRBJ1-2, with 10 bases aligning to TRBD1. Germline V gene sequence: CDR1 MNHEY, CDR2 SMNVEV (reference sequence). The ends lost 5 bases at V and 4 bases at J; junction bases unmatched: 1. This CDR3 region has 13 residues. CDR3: CASSRDRGYGYTF. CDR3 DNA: TGTGCCAGCAGTCGGGACAGGGGCTATGGCTACACCTTC.

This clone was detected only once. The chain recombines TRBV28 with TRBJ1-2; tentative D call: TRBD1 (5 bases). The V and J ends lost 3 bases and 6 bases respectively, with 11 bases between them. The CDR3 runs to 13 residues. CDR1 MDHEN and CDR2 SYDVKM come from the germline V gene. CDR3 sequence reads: CASSLVAGNGYTF. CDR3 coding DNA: TGTGCCAGCAGTTTGGTGGCAGGGAATGGCTACACCTTC.

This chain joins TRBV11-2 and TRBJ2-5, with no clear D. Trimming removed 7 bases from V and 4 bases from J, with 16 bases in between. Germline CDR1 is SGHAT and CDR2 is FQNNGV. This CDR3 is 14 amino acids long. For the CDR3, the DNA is TGTGCCAGCACCCTGACACCCCCGACAGAGACCCAGTACTTC. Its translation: CASTLTPPTETQYF. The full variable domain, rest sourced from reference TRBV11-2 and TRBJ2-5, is EAGVAQSPRYKIIEKRQSVAFWCNPISGHATLYWYQQILGQGPKLLIQFQNNGVVDDSQLPKDRFSAERLKGVDSTLKIQPAKLEDSAVYLCASTLTPPTETQYFGPGTRLLVL.

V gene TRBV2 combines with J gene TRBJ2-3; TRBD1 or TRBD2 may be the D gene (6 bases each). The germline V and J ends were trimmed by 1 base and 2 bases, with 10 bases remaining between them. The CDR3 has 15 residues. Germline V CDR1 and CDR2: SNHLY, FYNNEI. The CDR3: CASSEGGDTTDTQYF. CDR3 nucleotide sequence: TGTGCCAGCAGTGAAGGGGGGGACACCACAGATACGCAGTATTTT.

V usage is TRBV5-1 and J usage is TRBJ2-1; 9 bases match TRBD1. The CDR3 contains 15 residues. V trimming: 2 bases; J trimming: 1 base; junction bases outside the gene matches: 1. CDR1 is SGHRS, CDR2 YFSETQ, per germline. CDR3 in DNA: TGCGCCAGCAGCTTCGGGACAGGGTCCTACAATGAGCAGTTCTTC. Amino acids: CASSFGTGSYNEQFF.

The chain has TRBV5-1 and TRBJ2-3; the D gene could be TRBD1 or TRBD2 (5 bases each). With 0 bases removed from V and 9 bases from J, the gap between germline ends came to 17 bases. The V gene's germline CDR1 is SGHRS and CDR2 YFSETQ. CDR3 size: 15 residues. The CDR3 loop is CASSLAGTPTGTQYF. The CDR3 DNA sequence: TGCGCCAGCAGCTTGGCCGGGACCCCAACTGGGACGCAGTATTTT.

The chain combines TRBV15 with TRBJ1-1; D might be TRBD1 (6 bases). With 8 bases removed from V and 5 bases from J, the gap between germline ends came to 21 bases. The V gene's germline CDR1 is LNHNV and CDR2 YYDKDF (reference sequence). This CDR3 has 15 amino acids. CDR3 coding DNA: TGTGCCACCCTAAGTCCAGGGGTGAAAGAAACTGAAGCTTTCTTT. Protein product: CATLSPGVKETEAFF.

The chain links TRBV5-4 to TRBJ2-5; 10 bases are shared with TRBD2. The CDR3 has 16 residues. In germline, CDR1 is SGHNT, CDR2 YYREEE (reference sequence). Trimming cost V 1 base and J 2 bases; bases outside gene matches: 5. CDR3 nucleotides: TGTGCCAGCAGCTTGCTGAGCGGGGGGGCTCAAGAGACCCAGTACTTC. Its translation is CASSLLSGGAQETQYF.

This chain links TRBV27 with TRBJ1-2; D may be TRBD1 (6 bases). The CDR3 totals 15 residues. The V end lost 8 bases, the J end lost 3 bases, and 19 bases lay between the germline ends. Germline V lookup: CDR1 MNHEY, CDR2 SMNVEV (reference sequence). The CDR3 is CASRQRRDIYYGYTF. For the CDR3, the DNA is TGTGCCAGCCGTCAAAGGAGGGACATCTACTATGGCTACACCTTC.